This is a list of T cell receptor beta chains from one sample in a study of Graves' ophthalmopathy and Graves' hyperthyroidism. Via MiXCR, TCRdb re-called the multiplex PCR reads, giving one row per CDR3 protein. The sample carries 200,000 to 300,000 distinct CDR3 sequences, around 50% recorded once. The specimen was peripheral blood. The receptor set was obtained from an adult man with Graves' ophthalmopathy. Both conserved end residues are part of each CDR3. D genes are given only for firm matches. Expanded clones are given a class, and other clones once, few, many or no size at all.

CASSLGDPGIGELFF TGTGCCAGCAGTTTGGGGGACCCGGGGATCGGGGAGCTGTTTTTT TRBV12-3/TRBV12-4 NA NA TRBJ2-2
CSAIQRMNTEAFF TGCAGTGCTATCCAAAGGATGAACACTGAAGCTTTCTTT TRBV20-1 NA NA TRBJ1-1
CASTFSTGTGSPEAFF TGTGCCAGCACCTTCTCTACCGGGACAGGGAGCCCTGAAGCTTTCTTT TRBV6-5 few TRBD1 TRBJ1-1
CASSGDRASEAFF TGTGCCAGCAGTGGGGACAGAGCGAGTGAAGCTTTCTTT TRBV2 medium-sized TRBD1 TRBJ1-1
CASRSGQGTNSPLHF TGTGCCAGTAGATCGGGACAGGGCACTAATTCACCCCTCCACTTT TRBV19 few TRBD1 TRBJ1-6
CATSPTGGSYEQYF TGTGCCACCAGCCCGACAGGGGGCTCCTACGAGCAGTACTTC TRBV15 once TRBD1 TRBJ2-7
CASRKAISYEQYF TGTGCCAGCAGGAAAGCGATCTCCTACGAGCAGTACTTC TRBV2 NA NA TRBJ2-7
CASVQGAYEQYF TGTGCCAGCGTACAGGGGGCCTACGAGCAGTACTTC TRBV2 NA TRBD1 TRBJ2-7
CSVGGQGGNYGYTF TGCAGCGTTGGGGGACAGGGGGGCAACTATGGCTACACCTTC TRBV29-1 many TRBD1 TRBJ1-2
CSARGTGPLYTF TGCAGTGCTAGAGGGACAGGACCTCTCTACACCTTC TRBV20-1 few TRBD1 TRBJ1-2
CASSVGGVQETQYF TGCGCCAGCAGTGTGGGGGGTGTCCAAGAGACCCAGTACTTC TRBV10-2 many NA TRBJ2-5
CASSYEQGSPFYEQYF TGTGCCAGCAGTTATGAACAGGGCTCGCCGTTCTACGAGCAGTACTTC TRBV10-3 NA NA TRBJ2-7
CASHWTGGNTGELFF TGTGCCAGCCATTGGACAGGGGGCAACACCGGGGAGCTGTTTTTT TRBV7-9 NA TRBD1 TRBJ2-2
CAISPGGEGGYTF TGTGCCATCAGCCCGGGAGGCGAAGGTGGCTACACCTTC TRBV10-3 NA NA TRBJ1-2
CSSSGLAPQETQYF TGCAGCTCATCAGGGCTGGCACCGCAAGAGACCCAGTACTTC TRBV29-1 few NA TRBJ2-5
CATTRTDTGELFF TGTGCCACCACTCGGACCGACACCGGGGAGCTGTTTTTT TRBV24-1 few NA TRBJ2-2
CASSSWTSGGTDTQYF TGTGCCAGCAGCTCATGGACTAGCGGGGGAACAGATACGCAGTATTTT TRBV2 NA TRBD2 TRBJ2-3
CASSLSVSRQETQYF TGTGCCAGCAGCTTAAGTGTCAGTAGACAAGAGACCCAGTACTTC TRBV7-6 many NA TRBJ2-5
CASSQDSYRGETQYF TGTGCCAGCAGCCAAGATTCATATAGGGGAGAGACCCAGTACTTC TRBV4-2 NA NA TRBJ2-5
CASSQEGPKYEQYF TGCGCCAGCAGCCAGGAGGGGCCCAAGTACGAGCAGTACTTC TRBV5-1 NA NA TRBJ2-7
CASSLATGTSPLHF TGTGCCAGCAGTTTGGCGACAGGTACTTCACCCCTCCACTTT TRBV10-1 NA NA TRBJ1-6
CASSAIGGDTEAFF TGTGCCAGCAGCGCCATCGGTGGCGACACTGAAGCTTTCTTT TRBV6-5 NA NA TRBJ1-1
CASSGVRGRNYGYTF TGTGCCAGCAGCGGGGTGAGGGGGCGGAACTATGGCTACACCTTC TRBV2 many TRBD1 TRBJ1-2
CASSLAGGVATGELFF TGTGCCAGCAGCTTAGCCGGCGGGGTGGCCACCGGGGAGCTGTTTTTT TRBV7-2 once NA TRBJ2-2
CASSQDWPGGYGYTF TGTGCCAGCAGCCAAGATTGGCCGGGCGGATATGGCTACACCTTC TRBV4-2 NA NA TRBJ1-2
CASSLDGTAYEQYF TGTGCCAGCAGTTTAGACGGGACGGCCTACGAGCAGTACTTC TRBV12-3/TRBV12-4 NA NA TRBJ2-7
CASSLTSGRTDTQYF TGTGCCAGCAGCTTAACTAGCGGGAGGACAGATACGCAGTATTTT TRBV7-8 NA TRBD2 TRBJ2-3
CASSPSGGGSDTEAFF TGTGCCAGCAGCCCTTCGGGAGGGGGCTCGGACACTGAAGCTTTCTTT TRBV9 few TRBD1 TRBJ1-1
CASRRQGSGLQETQYF TGTGCCAGCAGGCGCCAGGGTAGCGGGCTCCAAGAGACCCAGTACTTC TRBV10-3 NA TRBD2 TRBJ2-5
CASSPGGHQPQHF TGTGCCAGCAGCCCGGGGGGTCACCAGCCCCAGCATTTT TRBV3-1 NA NA TRBJ1-5
CASRPTWEETQYF TGTGCCAGCAGACCAACCTGGGAAGAGACCCAGTACTTC TRBV28 NA NA TRBJ2-5
CASSPAGLSTDTQYF TGTGCCAGCAGCCCAGCGGGACTTAGCACAGATACGCAGTATTTT TRBV7-8 NA TRBD2 TRBJ2-3
CSALSDRFNQPQHF TGCAGTGCTCTTTCGGACAGGTTTAATCAGCCCCAGCATTTT TRBV20-1 few TRBD1 TRBJ1-5
CASSIGSQYQETQYF TGTGCCAGTAGTATAGGGTCGCAGTACCAAGAGACCCAGTACTTC TRBV19 NA NA TRBJ2-5
CATSGTAEETQYF TGTGCCACCTCCGGGACAGCGGAAGAGACCCAGTACTTC TRBV24-1 few TRBD1 TRBJ2-5
CASSQDHRGREAF TGTGCCAGCAGCCAAGATCATCGTGGGAGGGAAGCCTTC TRBV3-1 NA NA TRBJ1-2
CASTNRDGYTF TGTGCCAGCACCAACAGGGATGGCTACACCTTC TRBV12-3/TRBV12-4 NA NA TRBJ1-2
CASSSRTGPLSYEQYF TGTGCCAGCAGCAGCAGGACAGGTCCCCTCTCCTACGAGCAGTACTTC TRBV7-7 NA TRBD1 TRBJ2-7
CSARDGTSGGSLNTGELFF TGCAGTGCTAGAGATGGGACTAGCGGGGGGTCCCTAAACACCGGGGAGCTGTTTTTT TRBV20-1 NA TRBD2 TRBJ2-2
CASSVSQGGYSPLHF TGTGCCAGTAGTGTCTCACAGGGAGGGTATTCACCCCTCCACTTT TRBV19 once NA TRBJ1-6
CASNLAGRETQYF TGTGCCAGCAACCTAGCGGGGAGGGAGACCCAGTACTTC TRBV12-3/TRBV12-4 few TRBD2 TRBJ2-5
CSVEGRGSISYNSPLHF TGCAGCGTTGAAGGGCGTGGGAGTATCTCCTATAATTCACCCCTCCACTTT TRBV29-1 NA NA TRBJ1-6
CASSIEGYEQYF TGTGCCAGCAGTATTGAGGGTTACGAGCAGTACTTC TRBV6-5 NA NA TRBJ2-7
CASSLGRSDEQYF TGTGCCAGCAGCCTCGGACGGTCCGACGAGCAGTACTTC TRBV7-6 medium-sized NA TRBJ2-7
CASSLGLSSYEQYF TGTGCCAGCAGCTTAGGACTAAGCTCCTACGAGCAGTACTTC TRBV11-3 NA NA TRBJ2-7
CSARARGSGNTIYF TGCAGTGCTAGAGCTCGTGGGTCGGGAAACACCATATATTTT TRBV20-1 many NA TRBJ1-3
CASSVDLGQGIYGYTF TGTGCCAGCAGCGTCGACCTCGGACAGGGCATCTATGGCTACACCTTC TRBV24-1 NA TRBD1 TRBJ1-2
CSVEGKENTEAFF TGCAGCGTTGAAGGAAAAGAGAACACTGAAGCTTTCTTT TRBV29-1 many NA TRBJ1-1
CSAQKGGYTEAFF TGCAGCGCACAGAAGGGGGGGTACACTGAAGCTTTCTTT TRBV29-1 once NA TRBJ1-1
CSASRQLNTGELFF TGCAGTGCTAGTCGGCAGTTGAACACCGGGGAGCTGTTTTTT TRBV20-1 few NA TRBJ2-2
CASSAWTSNTGELFF TGTGCCAGCAGCGCGTGGACTAGCAACACCGGGGAGCTGTTTTTT TRBV5-4 NA TRBD2 TRBJ2-2
CSARGQTTLYEQYF TGCAGTGCTAGGGGACAGACTACCCTCTACGAGCAGTACTTC TRBV20-1 NA TRBD1 TRBJ2-7
CASSQARGHADDTEAFF TGTGCCAGCAGCCAAGCCCGGGGACACGCCGACGACACTGAAGCTTTCTTT TRBV4-2 NA NA TRBJ1-1
CASSYNRGETQYF TGTGCCAGCAGTTACAACAGGGGGGAGACCCAGTACTTC TRBV12-3/TRBV12-4 NA TRBD1 TRBJ2-5
CASSEAQSGGGLGDEQYF TGTGCCAGCAGTGAAGCCCAATCAGGGGGCGGACTGGGTGACGAGCAGTACTTC TRBV2 many TRBD1 TRBJ2-7